Each of the 23 T cell receptor beta chains below was sequenced from the same sample in a study of beta chain features in type 1 diabetes. Points from the study as a whole: Among patients with Type 1 diabetes, TCRB CDR3s were moderately but significantly shorter in every one of the four CD4+ subsets.

The whole isolated RNA underwent reverse transcription, so sequencing captured expressed TCRB transcripts. TCRdb's table, derived via immunoSEQ multiplex PCR, lists solely in-frame clones and lacks some. The table records 250,000 or so clones, around 20% of them present only once. Their cognate antigens are unknown. Sequencing was carried out using naive CD4+ T cells from blood. The receptor source for this set is a woman aged 40 to 55 with type 1 diabetes.

The chain recombines TRBV2 with TRBJ2-6; D is perhaps TRBD1 (6 bases). V shed 7 bases and J shed 3 bases, with 16 bases lying between them. Germline V CDR1 and CDR2: SNHLY, FYNNEI. The CDR3 spans 16 residues. CDR3 loop: CASTRLQGSGANVLTF. The CDR3 nucleotides are TGTGCCAGCACGCGGCTCCAGGGGAGTGGGGCCAACGTCCTGACTTTC.

Only a few counts were recorded for this clone. The chain carries TRBV9 and TRBJ2-1, with TRBD2 matching over 10 bases. J gave up 8 bases and V 5 bases, and 7 bases lay outside the gene matches. The length of the CDR3 is 14 residues. Germline values: CDR1 SGDLS, CDR2 YYNGEE. The DNA for the CDR3 is TGTGCCAGCAGTTCATTAGCGGGAGGACATGAGCAGTTCTTC. As protein: CASSSLAGGHEQFF.

The V gene is TRBV9, the J gene TRBJ2-7; D is undetermined. Trimming removed 0 bases from V and 7 bases from J, with 14 bases in between. The CDR3 sequence is 14 residues long. CDR1 is SGDLS, CDR2 YYNGEE, per germline. CDR3 nucleotides: TGTGCCAGCAGCGTAGGAGTGGCTTTCGGGGAGCAGTACTTC. This sequence encodes CASSVGVAFGEQYF.

The J gene is TRBJ2-5, the V gene TRBV7-9, with TRBD1 matching over 10 bases. Trimming at V came to 0 bases and at J to 1 base, leaving 5 bases not matched to a gene. The CDR3 sequence is 17 residues long. Germline values: CDR1 SEHNR, CDR2 FQNEAQ (reference sequence). Here the CDR3 DNA reads TGTGCCAGCAGCTTAGCTTCGGGACAGGGGTTCCAAGAGACCCAGTACTTC. Protein sequence: CASSLASGQGFQETQYF.

This chain connects TRBV29-1 to TRBJ1-2; D is unresolved. V dropped 7 bases and J dropped 5 bases, with 17 bases sitting between them. This CDR3 has 13 residues. From germline, CDR1 is SQVTM and CDR2 ANQGSEA. CDR3 sequence reads: CSAEADVSYGYTF. CDR3 bases: TGCAGCGCCGAGGCCGACGTATCTTATGGCTACACCTTC.

The chain uses TRBV28 and TRBJ2-7; TRBD1 is a possible D gene (6 bases). The V gene lost 7 bases and the J gene lost 3 bases, with 16 bases spanning the gap. CDR1 is MDHEN and CDR2 is SYDVKM in the germline V gene. CDR3 length: 14 amino acids. Written as DNA, the CDR3 is TGTGCCAGCACCCCGGCAGGGGTGCACTACGAGCAGTACTTC. Protein product: CASTPAGVHYEQYF.

The chain joins TRBV28 to TRBJ2-1, with D possibly matching TRBD1 (6 bases). Trimming removed 2 bases from V and 12 bases from J, with 11 bases in between. The CDR3 loop spans 12 amino acids. Germline loops: CDR1 MDHEN, CDR2 SYDVKM. CDR3 in amino acids: CASSLGQRGQFF. CDR3 bases: TGTGCCAGCAGTTTAGGACAGAGGGGGCAGTTCTTC.

This clone has more than one count but fewer than ten. This chain links TRBV30 with TRBJ1-5; TRBD1 might be the D (5 bases). CDR1 is GTSNPN and CDR2 is SVGIG in the germline V gene (reference sequence). V was clipped by 0 bases and J by 9 bases, with 12 bases between them. The CDR3 length is 13 residues. The CDR3 here is CAWSVQDQGPQHF. CDR3 bases: TGTGCCTGGAGTGTACAGGACCAGGGGCCCCAGCATTTT.

The CDR3 nucleotides read TGCGCCAGCAGCCAAGATCCCGGGACTAGCCCCAGGAGTTCCTACGAGCAGTACTTC. Its translation: CASSQDPGTSPRSSYEQYF. V usage is TRBV4-1 and J usage is TRBJ2-7; 9 bases align to TRBD2. In germline, CDR1 is MGHRA, CDR2 YSYEKL. This CDR3 is 19 amino acids long. V shed 0 bases and J 1 base; nucleotides not matched to a gene: 13.

This chain connects TRBV7-9 to TRBJ2-1, with TRBD2 identical over 11 bases. V dropped 1 base and J dropped 9; count of bases not matched to a gene: 8. There are 16 residues in the CDR3. Germline loops: CDR1 SEHNR, CDR2 FQNEAQ (reference sequence). The CDR3 loop reads CASSLGLAGGGTEQFF. DNA for the CDR3: TGTGCCAGCAGCTTAGGGCTAGCGGGAGGAGGGACTGAGCAGTTCTTC.

The chain recombines TRBV7-2 with TRBJ2-5, with D unclear. This CDR3 has 13 residues. Germline V gene data show CDR1 as SGHTA and CDR2 as FQGNSA. V lost 1 base and J 2 bases, leaving 5 bases between the germline ends. The CDR3 here is CASSLERQETQYF. CDR3 sequence (DNA): TGTGCCAGCAGCTTAGAGAGGCAAGAGACCCAGTACTTC.

The chain joins TRBV4-2 to TRBJ2-1; TRBD2 matches 8 bases. The V segment lost 3 bases and the J segment 5 bases; nucleotides outside the gene matches: 6. Germline assignment: CDR1 LGHNA and CDR2 YNFKEQ. The CDR3 has 15 amino acids. The CDR3, as DNA: TGTGCCAGCAGCCATCCCGGGGGGGAAGACAATGAGCAGTTCTTC. Translated: CASSHPGGEDNEQFF.

This clone was seen more than once but under ten times. This chain connects TRBV9 to TRBJ2-5, with D tentatively TRBD2 (5 bases). Germline CDR1 reads SGDLS; CDR2 reads YYNGEE. The CDR3 has 16 residues. V lost 0 bases and J lost 5, with 17 bases in between. The CDR3 DNA reads TGTGCCAGCAGCGTAGCTGATTTCCGGGGTGGCGAGACCCAGTACTTC. It specifies CASSVADFRGGETQYF.

This clone was detected only a few times. The chain joins TRBV15 to TRBJ2-6, with 8 positions matching TRBD2. From germline, CDR1 is LNHNV and CDR2 YYDKDF (reference sequence). The V gene end was trimmed by 0 bases and the J gene end by 0 bases; junction bases not matched to a gene: 1. The CDR3 totals 17 residues. CDR3 in amino acids: CATSRDLAGSGANVLTF. The CDR3 nucleotides read TGTGCCACCAGCAGAGATCTAGCGGGCTCTGGGGCCAACGTCCTGACTTTC.

The CDR3 nucleotides read TGTGCCTGGGACAGGAAGACCTTAGAAGCTTTCTTT. Amino acid sequence: CAWDRKTLEAFF. This rearrangement joins TRBV30 to TRBJ1-1, with D possibly matching TRBD1 (6 bases). Germline lookup yields CDR1 GTSNPN and CDR2 SVGIG (reference sequence). The V gene lost 5 bases and the J gene lost 8 bases, with 15 bases spanning the gap. This CDR3 region has 12 residues.

This clone was seen a handful of times. The chain combines TRBV5-1 with TRBJ1-1; D not certain. This CDR3 is built from 15 residues. The germline V gene has CDR1 SGHRS and CDR2 YFSETQ. Trimming cost V 0 bases and J 5 bases, with 14 bases left between them. The CDR3 loop is CASSLVSEVGTEAFF. The DNA for the CDR3 is TGCGCCAGCAGCTTGGTTAGTGAGGTCGGGACTGAAGCTTTCTTT.

In this sample, this clone turned up a few times. The V gene is TRBV27, the J gene TRBJ1-5; 7 nucleotides match TRBD1. CDR3 size: 14 residues. CDR1 MNHEY and CDR2 SMNVEV come from the germline V gene (reference sequence). V dropped 10 bases and J dropped 0; count of bases not matched to a gene: 6. The CDR3 nucleotides read TGTGCCATTTCCAGGGGGTATAGCAATCAGCCCCAGCATTTT. Translated, it gives CAISRGYSNQPQHF.

The V call is TRBV30, the J call TRBJ2-2; 12 nucleotides match TRBD2. Trimming cost V 5 bases and J 2 bases; bases outside gene matches: 6. In germline, CDR1 is GTSNPN, CDR2 SVGIG (reference sequence). The CDR3 contains 16 residues. CDR3 bases: TGTGCCTGGGCCGGACTAGCGGGGCATAACACCGGGGAGCTGTTTTTT. Translation: CAWAGLAGHNTGELFF.

This clone was seen only a few times. The V gene is TRBV28, the J gene TRBJ2-1; tentatively, D is TRBD1 (5 bases). The CDR3 has 15 amino acids. V lost 3 bases and J 7 bases, leaving 16 bases between the germline ends. From germline, CDR1 is MDHEN and CDR2 SYDVKM. This CDR3 reads CASSFARVKPNEQFF. The CDR3 bases are TGTGCCAGCAGTTTTGCCAGGGTGAAACCTAATGAGCAGTTCTTC.

This clone was recorded a few times. This sequence joins TRBV29-1 and TRBJ2-3, with D possibly TRBD1 on 6 matching bases. The V end lost 2 bases, the J end lost 4 bases, and 7 bases lay between the germline ends. Germline assignment: CDR1 SQVTM and CDR2 ANQGSEA. The CDR3 runs 12 residues. CDR3: CSVETGSDTQYF. Written as DNA, the CDR3 is TGCAGCGTTGAAACAGGGTCAGATACGCAGTATTTT.

This clone turned up a few times. The rearrangement joins TRBV4-1 to TRBJ1-6, with TRBD1 identical over 7 bases. The V gene end was trimmed by 4 bases and the J gene end by 9 bases; junction bases not matched to a gene: 9. Germline values: CDR1 MGHRA, CDR2 YSYEKL. The CDR3 spans 15 residues. The CDR3 DNA reads as TGCGCCAGCAGCCCGCCCGACAGGGCGGGTTCACCCCTCCACTTT. Amino acids: CASSPPDRAGSPLHF.

This clone came up a few times. The chain uses TRBV4-3 and TRBJ2-2, with TRBD2 matching 10 bases. With V trimmed by 2 bases and J by 6 bases, 3 bases remained unmatched. The CDR3 extends over 15 amino acids. Per the germline V gene, CDR1 is LGHNA and CDR2 is YSLEER. CDR3 protein: CASSQWTSGAGELFF. For the CDR3, the DNA is TGCGCCAGCAGCCAATGGACTAGCGGTGCCGGGGAGCTGTTTTTT.

This clone was found a few times. The chain joins TRBV7-3 to TRBJ2-3; 7 bases agree with TRBD2. The germline gives CDR1 SGHTA, CDR2 FQGTGA. The CDR3 length is 15 residues. V was clipped by 5 bases and J by 2 bases; unmatched bases: 7. The CDR3 region is CASSPRSGNTDTQYF. Written as DNA, the CDR3 is TGTGCCAGCAGCCCCCGGAGCGGGAACACAGATACGCAGTATTTT.